The 3 T cell receptor beta chains presented below share a single source sample, sequenced in a study of CD8+ T cells in alopecia areata. The sample's treatment: oral pan-JAK inhibitor, 5-10 mg twice daily. Extracted RNA was reverse transcribed into cDNA, the sequencing template. Generated by immunoSEQ multiplex PCR, the TCRdb table keeps only in-frame clones and is missing some. The sample shows approximately 150,000 clones, 58% of them seen only once. This specimen was CD4+ T cells sorted from blood, taken at approximately week 61, from a patient treated with tofacitinib. The receptor source for this set is a human donor with alopecia areata.

The sample holds a few counts of this clone. V is TRBV4-1 and J is TRBJ2-3; D might be TRBD2 (5 bases). Germline V gives CDR1 MGHRA, CDR2 YSYEKL. This CDR3 is 18 amino acids long. V was clipped by 0 bases and J by 2 bases, with 18 bases between them. The CDR3 sequence: CASSQEEGRVSSTDTQYF. CDR3 DNA: TGCGCCAGCAGCCAAGAAGAGGGCAGAGTTTCCTCCACAGATACGCAGTATTTT.

J is TRBJ1-5 and V is TRBV7-8, with a possible D match to TRBD1 (5 bases). Germline-derived CDR1 and CDR2 are SGHVS and FQNEAQ. The CDR3 extends over 14 amino acids. V lost 5 bases to trimming and J lost 5 bases, with 13 bases between them. The CDR3 DNA reads TGTGCCAGCAGCGAGGGACGCGATTATCAGCCCCAGCATTTT. It encodes CASSEGRDYQPQHF.

The chain uses TRBV29-1 and TRBJ1-2; TRBD1 aligns across 10 bases. Trimming at V came to 6 bases and at J to 7 bases, leaving 8 bases not matched to a gene. This CDR3 contains 13 residues. Germline values: CDR1 SQVTM, CDR2 ANQGSEA. The CDR3 DNA sequence: TGCAGCGTGAACCGGGACAGGGGAGTTGGCTACACCTTC. As protein: CSVNRDRGVGYTF.